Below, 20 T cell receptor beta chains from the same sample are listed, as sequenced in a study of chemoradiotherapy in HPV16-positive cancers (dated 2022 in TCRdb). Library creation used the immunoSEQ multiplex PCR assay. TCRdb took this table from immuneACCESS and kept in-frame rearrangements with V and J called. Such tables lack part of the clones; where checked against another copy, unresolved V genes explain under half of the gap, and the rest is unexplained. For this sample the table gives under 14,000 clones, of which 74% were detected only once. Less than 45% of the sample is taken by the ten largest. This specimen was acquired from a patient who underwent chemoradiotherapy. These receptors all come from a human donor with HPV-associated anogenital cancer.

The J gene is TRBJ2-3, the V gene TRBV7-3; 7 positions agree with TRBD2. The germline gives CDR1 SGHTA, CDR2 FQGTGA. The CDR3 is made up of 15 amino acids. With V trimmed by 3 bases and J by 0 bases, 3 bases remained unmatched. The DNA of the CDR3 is TGTGCCAGCAGCTTGGCGGGAGCCAGCACAGATACGCAGTATTTT. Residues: CASSLAGASTDTQYF.

The CDR3 is CASSLWGLAELQETQYF. The CDR3 DNA is TGTGCCAGCAGCCTATGGGGACTAGCGGAACTCCAAGAGACCCAGTACTTC. The V call is TRBV5-6, the J call TRBJ2-5, with 11 bases identical to TRBD2. After removal of 4 bases from V and 1 base from J, the junction contained 9 bases not matched to a gene. The germline V gene encodes CDR1 SGHDT and CDR2 YYEEEE. This CDR3 contains 17 residues.

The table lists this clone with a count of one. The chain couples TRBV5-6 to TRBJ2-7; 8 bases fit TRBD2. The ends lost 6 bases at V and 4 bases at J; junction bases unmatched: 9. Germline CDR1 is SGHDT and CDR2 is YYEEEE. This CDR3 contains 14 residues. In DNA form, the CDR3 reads TGTGCCAGCATCGTCGCTCGGGGGGGGTACGAGCAGTACTTC. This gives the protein CASIVARGGYEQYF.

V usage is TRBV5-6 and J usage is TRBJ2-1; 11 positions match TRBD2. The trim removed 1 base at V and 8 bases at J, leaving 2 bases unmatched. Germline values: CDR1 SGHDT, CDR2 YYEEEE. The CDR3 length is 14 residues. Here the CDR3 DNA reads TGTGCCAGCAGCTTGACTAGCGGGGGCGATGAGCAGTTCTTC. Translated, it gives CASSLTSGGDEQFF.

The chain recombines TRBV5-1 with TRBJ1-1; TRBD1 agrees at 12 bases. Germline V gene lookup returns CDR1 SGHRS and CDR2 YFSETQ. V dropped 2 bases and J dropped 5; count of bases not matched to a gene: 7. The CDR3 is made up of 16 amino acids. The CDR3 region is CASSFGTGGRGTEAFF. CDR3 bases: TGCGCCAGCAGCTTCGGGACAGGGGGCAGAGGGACTGAAGCTTTCTTT. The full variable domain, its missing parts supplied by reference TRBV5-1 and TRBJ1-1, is KAGVTQTPRYLIKTRGQQVTLSCSPISGHRSVSWYQQTPGQGLQFLFEYFSETQRNKGNFPGRFSGRQFSNSRSEMNVSTLELGDSALYLCASSFGTGGRGTEAFFGQGTRLTVV.

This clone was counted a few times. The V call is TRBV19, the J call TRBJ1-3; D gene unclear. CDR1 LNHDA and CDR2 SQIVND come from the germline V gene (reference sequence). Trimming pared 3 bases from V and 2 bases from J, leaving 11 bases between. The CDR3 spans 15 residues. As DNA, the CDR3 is TGTGCCAGTAGTATTCAGGCTGGAACTGGAAACACCATATATTTT. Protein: CASSIQAGTGNTIYF.

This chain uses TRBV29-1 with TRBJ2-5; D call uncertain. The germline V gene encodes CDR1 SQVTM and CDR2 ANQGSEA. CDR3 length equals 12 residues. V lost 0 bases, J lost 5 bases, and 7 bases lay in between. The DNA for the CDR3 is TGCAGCGTTGAAGACTACCGGGAGACCCAGTACTTC. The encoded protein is CSVEDYRETQYF.

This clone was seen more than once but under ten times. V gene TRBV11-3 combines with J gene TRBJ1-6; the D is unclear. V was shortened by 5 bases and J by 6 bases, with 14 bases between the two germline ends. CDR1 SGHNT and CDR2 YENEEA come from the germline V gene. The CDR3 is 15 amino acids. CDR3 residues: CASSVQTDGNSPLHF. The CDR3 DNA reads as TGTGCCAGCAGCGTCCAAACCGATGGTAATTCACCCCTCCACTTT. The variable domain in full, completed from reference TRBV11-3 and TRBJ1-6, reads EAGVVQSPRYKIIEKKQPVAFWCNPISGHNTLYWYLQNLGQGPELLIRYENEEAVDDSQLPKDRFSAERLKGVDSTLKIQPAELGDSAVYLCASSVQTDGNSPLHFGNGTRLTVT.

CDR3 in amino acids: CASRPGLGLPLSHPGYGYTF. The DNA for the CDR3 is TGTGCCAGCAGGCCGGGATTAGGACTACCCCTGTCCCACCCGGGCTATGGCTACACCTTC. The chain carries TRBV21-1 and TRBJ1-2. TRBV21-1 is assigned pseudogene status. CDR3 length: 20 residues.

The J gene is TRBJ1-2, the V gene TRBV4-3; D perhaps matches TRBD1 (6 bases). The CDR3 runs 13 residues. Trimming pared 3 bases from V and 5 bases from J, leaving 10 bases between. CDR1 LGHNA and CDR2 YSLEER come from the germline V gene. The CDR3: CASSHAGAYGYTF. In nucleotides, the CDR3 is TGCGCCAGCAGCCACGCAGGGGCGTATGGCTACACCTTC.

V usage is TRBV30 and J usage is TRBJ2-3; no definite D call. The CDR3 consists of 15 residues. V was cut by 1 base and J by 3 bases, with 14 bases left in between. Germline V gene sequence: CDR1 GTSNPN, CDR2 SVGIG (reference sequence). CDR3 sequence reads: CAWSEGRYLTDTQYF. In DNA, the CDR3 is TGTGCCTGGAGTGAGGGTCGTTATCTTACAGATACGCAGTATTTT.

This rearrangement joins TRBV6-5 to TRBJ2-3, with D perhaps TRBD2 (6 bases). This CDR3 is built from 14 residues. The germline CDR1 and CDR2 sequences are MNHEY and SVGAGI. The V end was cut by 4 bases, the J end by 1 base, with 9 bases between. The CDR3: CASSLRRGTDTQYF. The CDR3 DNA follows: TGTGCCAGCAGTTTGAGGAGGGGCACAGATACGCAGTATTTT.

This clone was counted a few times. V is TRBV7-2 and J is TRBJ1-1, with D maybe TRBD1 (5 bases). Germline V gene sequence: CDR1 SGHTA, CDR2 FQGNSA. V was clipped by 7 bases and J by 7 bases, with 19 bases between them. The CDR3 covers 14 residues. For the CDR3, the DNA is TGTGCCAGCATCCTATCCGGGCAAAGGGGTGAAGCTTTCTTT. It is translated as CASILSGQRGEAFF.

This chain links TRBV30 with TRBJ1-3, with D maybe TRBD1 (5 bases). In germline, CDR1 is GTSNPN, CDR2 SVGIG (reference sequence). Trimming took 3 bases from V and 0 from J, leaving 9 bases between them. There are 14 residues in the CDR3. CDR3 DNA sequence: TGTGCCTGGAGGCCAGGGCGCTCTGGAAACACCATATATTTT. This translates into CAWRPGRSGNTIYF.

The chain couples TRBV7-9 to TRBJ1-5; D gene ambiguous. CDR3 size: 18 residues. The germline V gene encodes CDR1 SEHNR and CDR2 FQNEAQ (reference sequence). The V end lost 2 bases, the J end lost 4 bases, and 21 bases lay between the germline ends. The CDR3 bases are TGTGCCAGCAGCTTAAACAGTCAGCACAGCATCCGAAATCAGCCCCAGCATTTT. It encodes CASSLNSQHSIRNQPQHF.

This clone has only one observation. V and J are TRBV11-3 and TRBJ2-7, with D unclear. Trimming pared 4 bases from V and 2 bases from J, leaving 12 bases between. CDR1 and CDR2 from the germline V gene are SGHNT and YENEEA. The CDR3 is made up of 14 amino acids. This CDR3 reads CASSYPGSPYEQYF. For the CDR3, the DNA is TGTGCCAGCAGCTACCCCGGCTCCCCCTACGAGCAGTACTTC.

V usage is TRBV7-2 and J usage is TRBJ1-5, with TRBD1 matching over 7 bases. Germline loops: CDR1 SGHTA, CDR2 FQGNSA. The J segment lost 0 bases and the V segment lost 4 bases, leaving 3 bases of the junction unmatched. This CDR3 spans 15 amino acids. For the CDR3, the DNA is TGTGCCAGCAGCTCCAGGGGGGTTAGCAATCAGCCCCAGCATTTT. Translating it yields CASSSRGVSNQPQHF. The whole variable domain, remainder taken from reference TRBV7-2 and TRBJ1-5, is GAGVSQSPSNKVTEKGKDVELRCDPISGHTALYWYRQSLGQGLEFLIYFQGNSAPDKSGLPSDRFSAERTGGSVSTLTIQRTQQEDSAVYLCASSSRGVSNQPQHFGDGTRLSIL.

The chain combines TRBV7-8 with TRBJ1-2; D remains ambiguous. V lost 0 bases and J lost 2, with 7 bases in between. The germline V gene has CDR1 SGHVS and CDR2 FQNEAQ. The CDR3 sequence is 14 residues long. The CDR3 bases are TGTGCCAGCAGCTTAGCCGCGGGGAACTATGGCTACACCTTC. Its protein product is CASSLAAGNYGYTF.

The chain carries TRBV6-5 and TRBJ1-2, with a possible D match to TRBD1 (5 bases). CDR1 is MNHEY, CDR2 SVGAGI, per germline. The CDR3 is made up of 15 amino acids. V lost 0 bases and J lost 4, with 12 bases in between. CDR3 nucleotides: TGTGCCAGCAGTTACTCGACCCAGGGCCCCTATGGCTACACCTTC. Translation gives CASSYSTQGPYGYTF.

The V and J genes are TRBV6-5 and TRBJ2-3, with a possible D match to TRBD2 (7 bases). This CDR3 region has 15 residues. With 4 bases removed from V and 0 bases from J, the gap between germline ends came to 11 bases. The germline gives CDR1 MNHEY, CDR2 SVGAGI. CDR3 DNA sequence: TGTGCCAGCAGTTTGGGGGGGGCTAGCACAGATACGCAGTATTTT. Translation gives CASSLGGASTDTQYF.